This T cell receptor (beta chain) was documented in a study of cytomegalovirus exposure and HLA in healthy donors. TCRdb's table, derived via immunoSEQ multiplex PCR, lists solely in-frame clones and lacks some. The sample holds around 60,000 clones; around 96% are singletons and the top ten take 1.2%. The V gene's germline CDR1 is GTSNPN and CDR2 SVGIG (reference sequence). This CDR3 has 14 amino acids. V lost 0 bases to trimming and J lost 11 bases; unmatched junction nucleotides: 8. The sequence was obtained from a woman aged 18-29 years in good health and CMV-seronegative. V usage is TRBV30 and J usage is TRBJ1-3; TRBD1 matches 9 bases. Specimen: PBMCs. The DNA of the CDR3 is TGTGCCTGGAGTGTAGGGGGACAGGGATGGTCCATATATTTT. Amino acids: CAWSVGGQGWSIYF. The whole variable domain, remainder taken from reference TRBV30 and TRBJ1-3, is SQTIHQWPATLVQPVGSPLSLECTVEGTSNPNLYWYRQAAGRGLQLLFYSVGIGQISSEVPQNLSASRPQDRQFILSSKKLLLSDSGFYLCAWSVGGQGWSIYFGEGSWLTVV.